Listed below are T cell receptor beta chains from one sample, sequenced in a study of OX40 agonist ivuxolimab in advanced cancers. Repertoires were generated with immunoSEQ multiplex PCR, while TCRdb's copy carries only in-frame clones and drops some. The sample has tens of thousands of clones, 80% to 90% seen once. The sequencing here drew on CD4+ or CD8+ T cells sorted from blood, taken in a trial of the OX40 agonist ivuxolimab. Receptor source: an adult with an advanced solid tumor such as melanoma, head and neck, liver or kidney cancer. The CDR3 runs from the conserved cysteine through the conserved F or W. D genes are given only for firm matches. The listing skips clone size in some rows; elsewhere it reads once, few, many or a size class.

13,TRBJ2-1,.,TRBV11-3,.,TGTGCCAGCCGGGGCAGGCGGACAAATGAGCAGTTCTTC,CASRGRRTNEQFF
14,TRBJ2-7,TRBD2,TRBV6-5,.,TGTGCCAGCAATCGGGAGGCCCGCTCCTACGAGCAGTACTTC,CASNREARSYEQYF
13,TRBJ2-2,.,TRBV2,.,TGTGCCAGCAGTCCGGGGTACACCGGGGAGCTGTTTTTT,CASSPGYTGELFF
15,TRBJ2-3,TRBD1,TRBV7-3,once,TGTGCCAGCAGCACCAGACAGGGTCCGGCAGATACGCAGTATTTT,CASSTRQGPADTQYF
13,TRBJ2-7,TRBD2,TRBV19,.,TGTGCCAGTAGTAACCGGGGGGCCTACGAGCAGTACTTC,CASSNRGAYEQYF
13,TRBJ2-7,.,TRBV6-1,once,TGTGCCAGCACTGGACCGGGGACCTACGAGCAGTACTTC,CASTGPGTYEQYF
15,TRBJ1-1,.,TRBV5-1,.,TGCGCCAGCAGCCCCGAGGGGGGGGTCAACACTGAAGCTTTCTTT,CASSPEGGVNTEAFF
11,TRBJ1-4,TRBD1,TRBV20-1,.,TGCAGTGCTTCAGGGGGGGAAAAACTGTTTTTT,CSASGGEKLFF
13,TRBJ1-1,.,TRBV19,.,TGTGCCAGCGCCTACACCGTGGGCTCTGAAGCTTTCTTT,CASAYTVGSEAFF
15,TRBJ2-3,.,TRBV28,.,TGTGCCAGCAGTTTAGGACTTACTAGCACAGATACGCAGTATTTT,CASSLGLTSTDTQYF
13,TRBJ2-1,TRBD2,TRBV30,.,TGTGCCTGGGGTCGGGGGGCCTACAATGAGCAGTTCTTC,CAWGRGAYNEQFF
17,TRBJ2-1,TRBD2,TRBV19,.,TGTGCCAGTAGCAATGGACTAGCGGGAGGCACCTACAATGAGCAGTTCTTC,CASSNGLAGGTYNEQFF
15,TRBJ2-3,.,TRBV5-1,.,TGCGCCAGCACCTATACAGGGGGGGACGCAGATACGCAGTATTTT,CASTYTGGDADTQYF
15,TRBJ2-7,.,TRBV25-1,.,TGTGCCAGCAGTGATGCTAGACCTAATTTGGGGGAGCAGTACTTC,CASSDARPNLGEQYF
15,TRBJ2-7,.,TRBV7-3,.,TGTGCCAGCAGCAGAGGGGCCAGCCCTGCCTACGAGCAGTACTTC,CASSRGASPAYEQYF
11,TRBJ2-1,.,TRBV6-4,.,TGTGCCAGCAGTGGGGTCAATGAGCAGTTCTTC,CASSGVNEQFF
14,TRBJ2-5,.,TRBV7-2,.,TGTGCCAGCACCCAAGGGCGGGCACAAGAGACCCAGTACTTC,CASTQGRAQETQYF
14,TRBJ2-7,.,TRBV4-1,.,TGCGCCAGCAGCCAAGACGGACCGCGCAGAGGGCAGTACTTC,CASSQDGPRRGQYF
16,TRBJ2-2,.,TRBV5-1,.,TGCGCCAGCCGTCGCGAGGGAGGTGGGAACACCGGGGAGCTGTTTTTT,CASRREGGGNTGELFF
15,TRBJ2-7,TRBD1,TRBV7-9,.,TGTGCCAGCAGAGGACAGGGGAGGTTCGTCCACGAGCAGTACTTC,CASRGQGRFVHEQYF
12,TRBJ1-5,.,TRBV28,once,TGTGCCAGCATCACAGGGAATCAGCCCCAGCATTTT,CASITGNQPQHF
15,TRBJ1-1,.,TRBV10-3,.,TGTGCCATCAGTGACTACCGGGAAATGAACACTGAAGCTTTCTTT,CAISDYREMNTEAFF
16,TRBJ2-1,.,TRBV7-8,once,TGTGCCAGCAGCTGGAACGGCGGGGCCGCCGGGAATGAGCAGTTCTTC,CASSWNGGAAGNEQFF
13,TRBJ1-5,.,TRBV18,.,TGTGCCAGCTCACCCCAGAGCAATCAGCCCCAGCATTTT,CASSPQSNQPQHF
14,TRBJ2-5,.,TRBV11-2,.,TGTGCCAGCAGCCTCCAGGCAGCGCAAGAGACCCAGTACTTC,CASSLQAAQETQYF
15,TRBJ1-2,.,TRBV6-5,.,TGTGCCAGCAGTTACTCGCCCGACAGGCCGGGGGGCTACACCTTC,CASSYSPDRPGGYTF
14,TRBJ2-5,.,TRBV28,.,TGTGCCAGCAGTTTACCAGGGGATCTAGAGACCCAGTACTTC,CASSLPGDLETQYF
14,TRBJ1-2,TRBD1,TRBV6-1,once,TGTGCCAGCAGTGAAAGCGGCAGGGGGTTAGGCTACACCTTC,CASSESGRGLGYTF
15,TRBJ2-2,.,TRBV28,.,TGTGCCAGCAGTTTATTGGGGACGTCGACCGGGGAGCTGTTTTTT,CASSLLGTSTGELFF
15,TRBJ2-3,TRBD2,TRBV30,.,TGTGCCTGGAGTCCGCCGGGAGGTTTGGCAGATACGCAGTATTTT,CAWSPPGGLADTQYF
19,TRBJ2-5,.,TRBV9,.,TGTGCCAGCAGCGTAGCTGGGACACCCGCGGGAGAAGCAGGAGAGACCCAGTACTTC,CASSVAGTPAGEAGETQYF
15,TRBJ2-5,TRBD2,TRBV4-1,.,TGCGCCAGCAGCCAAGCGGGACTAGCGGAAGAGACCCAGTACTTC,CASSQAGLAEETQYF
15,TRBJ2-2,TRBD1,TRBV5-5,.,TGTGCCAGCAGCCCCGGTGAGGGGGCGACCGGGGAGCTGTTTTTT,CASSPGEGATGELFF
12,TRBJ2-5,.,TRBV15,once,TGTGCCACCAGCTCTTTGGCTAGGGCCCAGTACTTC,CATSSLARAQYF
15,TRBJ2-2,TRBD1,TRBV5-4,.,TGTGCCAGCAGCATCGACAGGGAGTTCACCGGGGAGCTGTTTTTT,CASSIDREFTGELFF
13,TRBJ2-4,.,TRBV5-1,.,TGCGCCAGCAGCTCCGGGAGCCGAAACATTCAGTACTTC,CASSSGSRNIQYF
14,TRBJ2-5,TRBD1,TRBV7-9,.,TGTGCCAGCAGGCACGGGACAGCGCAAGAGACCCAGTACTTC,CASRHGTAQETQYF